A single TCR beta chain is shown here with its context. The data derive from a study of blood T cell repertoires in COVID-19. About the research overall: COVID-19 samples, acute and convalescent, were from the United States, Italy and Spain. T cells, B-cell-depleted T cells, or PBMCs supplied cDNA or gDNA.

With V trimmed by 4 bases and J by 6 bases, 6 bases remained unmatched. CDR1 and CDR2 from the germline V gene are MNHEY and SMNVEV (reference sequence). The CDR3 is 15 residues long. Original data processing: Scientists estimated how many nucleated cells there were by amplifying reference gene primers. The protocol was immunoSEQ multiplex PCR, while the TCRdb copy is restricted to in-frame clones and leaves out a portion. V, J and clone size are those of that table, while D and trimming were read from the DNA. Of approximately 350,000 clones listed, over 70% are singletons. Sequenced input: peripheral blood. The sequence was obtained from a man aged 30 to 39 with active or convalescent COVID-19. J is TRBJ1-6 and V is TRBV27, with 7 positions matching TRBD1. CDR3 DNA sequence: TGTGCCAGCAGTTCCAGGGGGTTCGGTAATTCACCCCTCCACTTT. It translates to CASSSRGFGNSPLHF.